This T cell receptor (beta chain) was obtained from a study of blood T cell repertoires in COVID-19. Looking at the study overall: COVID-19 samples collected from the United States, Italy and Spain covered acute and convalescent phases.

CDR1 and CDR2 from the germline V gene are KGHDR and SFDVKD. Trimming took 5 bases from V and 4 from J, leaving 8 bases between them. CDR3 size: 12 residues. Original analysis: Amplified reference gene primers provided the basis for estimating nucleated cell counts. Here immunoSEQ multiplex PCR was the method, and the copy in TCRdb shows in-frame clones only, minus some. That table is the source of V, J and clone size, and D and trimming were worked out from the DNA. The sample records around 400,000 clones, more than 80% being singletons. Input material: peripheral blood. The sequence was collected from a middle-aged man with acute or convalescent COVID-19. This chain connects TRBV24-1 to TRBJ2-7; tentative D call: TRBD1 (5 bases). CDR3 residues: CATSGPGYEQYF. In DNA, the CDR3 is TGTGCCACCAGTGGTCCAGGGTACGAGCAGTACTTC.